This T cell receptor (beta chain) was captured in a study of patients and donors after allogeneic stem cell transplantation. The CDR3 spans 16 residues. In TCRdb, the RT-PCR reads were re-called with MiXCR into one record per CDR3 protein. The repertoire includes some 9,800 distinct CDR3 sequences, over 5.5% of them detected once, and 25% to 30% sits in the top ten. This clonotype has a count of ten or more. The chain recombines TRBV21-1 with TRBJ2-1; the table's D call TRBD1 went unverified against the DNA. TRBV21-1 is listed as a pseudogene. Input material: blood, either unsorted or a sorted T cell fraction (not recorded which). This clonotype was sampled from a human donor who was either an allogeneic HSCT recipient or a stem cell or donor lymphocyte infusion donor (not recorded which). It is not recorded whose cells these are; they may come from a transplant donor. CDR3 protein: CANYPPRELSYNEQFF. The CDR3 DNA reads TGTGCCAACTACCCCCCCCGGGAGCTCTCCTACAATGAGCAGTTCTTC.